The rows below give T cell receptor beta chains drawn from one sample of a study of cytomegalovirus exposure and HLA in healthy donors. TCRdb's table, derived via immunoSEQ multiplex PCR, lists solely in-frame clones and lacks some. The sample lists some 44,000 clones, more than 85% occurring once. The specimen was PBMCs. These receptors all come from a man aged 18 to 29 in good health and CMV-seronegative. The CDR3 runs from the conserved cysteine through the conserved F or W. D genes are given only for firm matches. Rows may omit the clone size; those that give it use once, few, many or a size class.

>.|TRBJ2-1|.|TRBV6-1
CASSEWERPSSYNEQFF
TGTGCCAGCAGTGAATGGGAGCGGCCGAGCTCCTACAATGAGCAGTTCTTC
>.|TRBJ1-1|.|TRBV7-2
CASSSSGENTEAFF
TGTGCCAGCAGCTCGTCAGGGGAAAACACTGAAGCTTTCTTT
>.|TRBJ1-1|TRBD1|TRBV2
CASRVQGLNTEAFF
TGTGCCAGCAGAGTACAGGGGCTGAACACTGAAGCTTTCTTT
>.|TRBJ2-1|TRBD2|TRBV18
CASSPPGTRYNEQFF
TGTGCCAGCTCACCACCCGGGACTAGGTACAATGAGCAGTTCTTC
>.|TRBJ1-2|.|TRBV15
CATSKRNNNYGYTF
TGTGCCACCAGCAAGAGGAACAACAACTATGGCTACACCTTC
>once|TRBJ2-6|.|TRBV6-6
CASSGQSNSGANVLTF
TGTGCCAGCAGCGGACAGTCCAACTCTGGGGCCAACGTCCTGACTTTC
>few|TRBJ2-7|.|TRBV7-9
CASSSVYEQYF
TGTGCCAGCAGCTCGGTCTACGAGCAGTACTTC
>.|TRBJ2-7|TRBD2|TRBV10-3
CAIGGLAGASSYEQYF
TGTGCCATCGGGGGACTAGCGGGAGCAAGCTCCTACGAGCAGTACTTC
>once|TRBJ1-2|TRBD1|TRBV18
CASSRQGIDGYTF
TGTGCCAGCTCACGACAGGGAATTGATGGCTACACCTTC
>.|TRBJ1-5|.|TRBV7-8
CASSLWAYSNQPQHF
TGTGCCAGCAGCTTATGGGCTTATAGCAATCAGCCCCAGCATTTT